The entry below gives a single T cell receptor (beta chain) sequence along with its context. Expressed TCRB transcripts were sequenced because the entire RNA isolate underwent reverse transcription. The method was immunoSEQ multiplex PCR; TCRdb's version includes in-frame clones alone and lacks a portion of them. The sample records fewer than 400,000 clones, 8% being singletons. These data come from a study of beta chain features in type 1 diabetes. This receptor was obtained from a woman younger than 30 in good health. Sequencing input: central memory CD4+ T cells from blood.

CDR3 nucleotide sequence: TGTGCCAGCAGCTTGGGAGGTTCTAGCACAGATACGCAGTATTTT. Residues: CASSLGGSSTDTQYF. The chain uses TRBV5-4 and TRBJ2-3; D unclear. The CDR3 covers 15 residues. Trimming cost V 0 bases and J 0 bases, with 8 bases left between them. From germline, CDR1 is SGHNT and CDR2 YYREEE (reference sequence).